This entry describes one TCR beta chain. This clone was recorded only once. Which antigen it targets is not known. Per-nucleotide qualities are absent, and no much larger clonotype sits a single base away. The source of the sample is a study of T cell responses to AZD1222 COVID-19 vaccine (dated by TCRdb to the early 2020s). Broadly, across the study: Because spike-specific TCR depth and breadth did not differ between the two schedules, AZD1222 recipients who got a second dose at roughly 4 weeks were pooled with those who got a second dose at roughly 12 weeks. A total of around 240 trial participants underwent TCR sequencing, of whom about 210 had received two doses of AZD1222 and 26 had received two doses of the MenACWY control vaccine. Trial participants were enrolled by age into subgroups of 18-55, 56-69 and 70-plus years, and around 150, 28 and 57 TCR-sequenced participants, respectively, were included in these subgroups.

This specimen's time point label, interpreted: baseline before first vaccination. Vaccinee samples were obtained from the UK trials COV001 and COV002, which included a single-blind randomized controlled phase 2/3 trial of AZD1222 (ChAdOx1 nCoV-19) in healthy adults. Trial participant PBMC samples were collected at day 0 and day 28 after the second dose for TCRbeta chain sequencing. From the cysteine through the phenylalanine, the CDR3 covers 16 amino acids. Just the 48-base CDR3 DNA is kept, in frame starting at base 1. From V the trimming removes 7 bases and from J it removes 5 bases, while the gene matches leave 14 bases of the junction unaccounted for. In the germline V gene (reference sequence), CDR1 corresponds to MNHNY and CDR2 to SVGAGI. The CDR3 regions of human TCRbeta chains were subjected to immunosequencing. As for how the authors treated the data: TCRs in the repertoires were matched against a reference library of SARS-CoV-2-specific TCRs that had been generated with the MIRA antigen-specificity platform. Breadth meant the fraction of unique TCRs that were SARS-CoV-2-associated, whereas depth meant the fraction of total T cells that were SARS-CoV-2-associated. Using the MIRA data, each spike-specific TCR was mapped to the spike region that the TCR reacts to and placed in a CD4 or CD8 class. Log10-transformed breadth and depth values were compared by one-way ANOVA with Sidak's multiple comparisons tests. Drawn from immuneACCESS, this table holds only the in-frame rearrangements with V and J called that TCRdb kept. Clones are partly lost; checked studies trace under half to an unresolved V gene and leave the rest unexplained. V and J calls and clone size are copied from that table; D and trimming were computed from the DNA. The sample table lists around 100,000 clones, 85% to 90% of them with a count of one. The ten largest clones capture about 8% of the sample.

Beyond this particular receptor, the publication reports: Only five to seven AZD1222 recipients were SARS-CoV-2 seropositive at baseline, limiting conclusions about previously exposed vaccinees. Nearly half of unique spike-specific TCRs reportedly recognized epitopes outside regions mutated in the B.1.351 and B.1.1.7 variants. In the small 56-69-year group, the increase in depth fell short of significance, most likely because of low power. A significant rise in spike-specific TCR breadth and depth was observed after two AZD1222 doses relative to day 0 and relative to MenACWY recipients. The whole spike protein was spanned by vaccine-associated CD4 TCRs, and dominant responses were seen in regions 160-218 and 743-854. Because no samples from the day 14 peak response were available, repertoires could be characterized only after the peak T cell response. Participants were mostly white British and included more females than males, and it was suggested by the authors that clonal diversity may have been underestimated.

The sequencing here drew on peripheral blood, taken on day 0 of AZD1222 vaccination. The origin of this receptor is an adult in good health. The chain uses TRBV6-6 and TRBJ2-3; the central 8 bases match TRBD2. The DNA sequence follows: TGTGCCAGCAATAGTGGGTGGGCGGCGGGAGGAGATACGCAGTATTTT. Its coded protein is CASNSGWAAGGDTQYF.